This section outlines one T cell receptor beta chain sequence together with its context. The CDR3 extends over 16 amino acids. Germline V CDR1 and CDR2: SEHNR, FQNEAQ (reference sequence). Trimming removed 3 bases at V and 0 bases at J, with 12 bases between. Original handling: Nucleated cell counts were estimated from reference gene primer amplification. The protocol was immunoSEQ multiplex PCR, while the TCRdb copy is restricted to in-frame clones and leaves out a portion. V and J calls and clone size are as listed in that table; D and trimming were resolved from the DNA. Of approximately 14,000 clones listed, less than 90% are singletons. This sample stems from a study of blood T cell repertoires in COVID-19. Overall study: Specimens from acute and convalescent COVID-19 originated in the United States, Italy and Spain. From T cells, B-cell-depleted T cells, or PBMCs came the material, which was cDNA or gDNA.

Sequenced sample: peripheral blood. This sequence was found in a middle-aged man with active or convalescent COVID-19. The rearrangement uses TRBV7-9 and TRBJ1-3, with D tentatively TRBD1 (5 bases). CDR3 in amino acids: CASSFRDLRSGNTIYF. The CDR3 DNA follows: TGTGCCAGCAGCTTCAGGGATCTTCGCTCTGGAAACACCATATATTTT.